This TCR beta chain was found in a study of metastatic and nonmetastatic thyroid tumors. As for the study in general: For malignant and benign thyroid patients, tumor or nodule tissue and blood were the sources whose repertoires were compared.

TCRdb ran MiXCR on the PCR reads. The data show around 37,000 clones, with roughly 26% seen just once and roughly 9.1% held by the top ten. This clone was observed at least ten times. Its antigen remains unidentified. Before thyroid surgery, none of the patients had received any treatment. The CDR3 is made up of 14 amino acids. The V gene end was trimmed by 0 bases and the J gene end by 2 bases; junction bases not matched to a gene: 1. Germline CDR1 is SGHAT and CDR2 is FQDESV (reference sequence). Study-wide findings and caveats: Malignant thyroid tumors reportedly exceeded benign nodules significantly in TCR beta diversity, with the difference appearing in blood and tumor.

The V call is TRBV11-1, the J call TRBJ2-7; 7 nucleotides align to TRBD2. The specimen was blood. The sequence came from a female donor with papillary thyroid cancer or a benign thyroid nodule (not recorded which). Some clones in this sample may be carry-over from other donors' samples. CDR3 nucleotides: TGTGCCAGCAGCTTAGCAGGACTAGCCTACGAGCAGTACTTC. This sequence encodes CASSLAGLAYEQYF.